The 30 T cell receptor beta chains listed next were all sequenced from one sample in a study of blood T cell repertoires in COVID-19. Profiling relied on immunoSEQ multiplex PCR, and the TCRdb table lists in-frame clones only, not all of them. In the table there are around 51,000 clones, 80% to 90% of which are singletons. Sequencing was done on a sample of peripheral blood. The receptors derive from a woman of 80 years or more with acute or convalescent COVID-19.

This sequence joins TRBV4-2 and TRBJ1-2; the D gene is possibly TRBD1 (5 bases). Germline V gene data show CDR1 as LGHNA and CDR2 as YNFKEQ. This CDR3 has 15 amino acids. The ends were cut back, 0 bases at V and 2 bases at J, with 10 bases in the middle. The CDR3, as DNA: TGTGCCAGCAGCCAAGAACCCCAGGGCAACTATGGCTACACCTTC. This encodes CASSQEPQGNYGYTF.

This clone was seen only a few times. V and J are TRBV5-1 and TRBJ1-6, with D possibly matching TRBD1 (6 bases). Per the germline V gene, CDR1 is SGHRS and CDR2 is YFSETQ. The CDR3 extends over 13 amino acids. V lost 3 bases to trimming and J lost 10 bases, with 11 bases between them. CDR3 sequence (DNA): TGCGCCAGCAGCTCCAGGGGCGGGTCACCCCTCCACTTT. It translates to CASSSRGGSPLHF.

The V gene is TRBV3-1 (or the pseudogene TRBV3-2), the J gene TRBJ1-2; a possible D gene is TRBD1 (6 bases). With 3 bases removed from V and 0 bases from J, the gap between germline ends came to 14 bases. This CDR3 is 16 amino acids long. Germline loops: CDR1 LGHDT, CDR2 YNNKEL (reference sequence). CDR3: CASSQSQGSANYGYTF. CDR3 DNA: TGTGCCAGCAGCCAGTCGCAGGGGTCAGCTAACTATGGCTACACCTTC.

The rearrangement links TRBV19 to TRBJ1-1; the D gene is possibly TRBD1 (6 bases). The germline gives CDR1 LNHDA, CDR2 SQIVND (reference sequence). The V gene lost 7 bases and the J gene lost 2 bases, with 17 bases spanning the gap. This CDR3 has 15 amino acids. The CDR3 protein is CASIDRSRPNTEAFF. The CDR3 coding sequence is TGTGCCAGTATTGACAGGTCCAGACCAAACACTGAAGCTTTCTTT.

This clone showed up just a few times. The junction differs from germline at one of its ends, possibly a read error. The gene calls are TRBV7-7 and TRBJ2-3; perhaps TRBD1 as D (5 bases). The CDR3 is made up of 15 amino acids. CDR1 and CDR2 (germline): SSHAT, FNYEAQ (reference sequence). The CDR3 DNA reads TGTGCTAGCAGCTTAGGGCCGACAGGCACAGATACGCAGTATTTT. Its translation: CASSLGPTGTDTQYF.

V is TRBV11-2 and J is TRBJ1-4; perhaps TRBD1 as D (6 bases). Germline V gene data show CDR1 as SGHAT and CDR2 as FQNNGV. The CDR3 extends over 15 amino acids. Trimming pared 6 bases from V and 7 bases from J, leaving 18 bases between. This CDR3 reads CASRARGATSEKLFF. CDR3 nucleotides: TGTGCCAGCAGGGCCAGGGGCGCAACGAGTGAAAAACTGTTTTTT.

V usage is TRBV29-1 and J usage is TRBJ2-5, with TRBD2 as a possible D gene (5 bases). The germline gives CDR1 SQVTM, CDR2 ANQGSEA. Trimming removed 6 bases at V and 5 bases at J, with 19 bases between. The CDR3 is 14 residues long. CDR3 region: CSVRPSGFGETQYF. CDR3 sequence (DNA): TGCAGCGTCCGCCCGTCGGGGTTCGGTGAGACCCAGTACTTC.

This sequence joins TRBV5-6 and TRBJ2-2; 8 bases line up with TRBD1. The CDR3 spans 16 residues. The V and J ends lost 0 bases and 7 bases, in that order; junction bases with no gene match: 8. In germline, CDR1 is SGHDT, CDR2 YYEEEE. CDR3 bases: TGTGCCAGCAGCTTGGTTGGCAGGGGGCCGGTCGGGGAGCTGTTTTTT. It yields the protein CASSLVGRGPVGELFF.

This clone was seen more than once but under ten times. The CDR3 region is CASSLEGFAEAFF. As DNA, the CDR3 is TGTGCCAGCAGTTTGGAGGGGTTCGCTGAAGCTTTCTTT. The rearrangement joins TRBV12-3 or TRBV12-4 to TRBJ1-1; D perhaps matches TRBD1 (5 bases). This CDR3 is built from 13 residues. Trimming removed 3 bases at V and 6 bases at J, with 11 bases between.

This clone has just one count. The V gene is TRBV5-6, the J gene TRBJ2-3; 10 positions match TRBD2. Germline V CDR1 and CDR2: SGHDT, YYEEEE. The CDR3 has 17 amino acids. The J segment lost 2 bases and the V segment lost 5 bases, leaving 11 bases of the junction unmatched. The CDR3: CASSLKIAGGHTDTQYF. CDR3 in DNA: TGTGCCAGCAGTCTCAAGATAGCGGGGGGCCACACAGATACGCAGTATTTT.

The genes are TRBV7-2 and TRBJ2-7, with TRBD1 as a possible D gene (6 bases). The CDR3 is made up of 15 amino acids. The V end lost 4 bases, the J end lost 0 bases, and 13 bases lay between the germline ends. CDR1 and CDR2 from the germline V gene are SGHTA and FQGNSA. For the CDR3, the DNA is TGTGCCAGCAGCTCCCAAACAGGGAGCTCCTACGAGCAGTACTTC. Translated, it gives CASSSQTGSSYEQYF.

CDR3 in amino acids: CASSPPTSGGGEQFF. CDR3 nucleotides: TGTGCCAGCTCACCACCCACTAGCGGGGGTGGTGAGCAGTTCTTC. This chain connects TRBV18 to TRBJ2-1, with 11 bases that match TRBD2. Germline assignment: CDR1 KGHSH and CDR2 LQKENI. The CDR3 consists of 15 residues. The junction had 4 bases not matched to a gene; V was cut back by 0 bases and J by 9 bases. Variable domain in full (rest from reference TRBV18 and TRBJ2-1): NAGVMQNPRHLVRRRGQEARLRCSPMKGHSHVYWYRQLPEEGLKFMVYLQKENIIDESGMPKERFSAEFPKEGPSILRIQQVVRGDSAAYFCASSPPTSGGGEQFFGPGTRLTVL.

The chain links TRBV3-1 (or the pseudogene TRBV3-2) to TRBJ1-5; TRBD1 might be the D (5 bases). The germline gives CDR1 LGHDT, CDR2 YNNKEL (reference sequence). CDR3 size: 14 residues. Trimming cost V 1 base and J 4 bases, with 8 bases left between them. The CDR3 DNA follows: TGTGCCAGCAGCCAAGCAGGGAAAAATCAGCCCCAGCATTTT. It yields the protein CASSQAGKNQPQHF.

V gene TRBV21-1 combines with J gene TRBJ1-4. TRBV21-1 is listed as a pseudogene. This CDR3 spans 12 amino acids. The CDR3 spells CDHRREEEKLFF. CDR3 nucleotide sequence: TGTGACCACAGGAGGGAGGAGGAAAAACTGTTTTTT.

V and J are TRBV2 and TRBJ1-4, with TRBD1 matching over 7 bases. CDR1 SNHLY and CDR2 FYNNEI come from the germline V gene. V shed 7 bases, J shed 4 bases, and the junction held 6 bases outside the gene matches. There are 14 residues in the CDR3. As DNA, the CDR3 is TGTGCCAGCAAGGGGGACAGCCGTAATGAAAAACTGTTTTTT. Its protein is CASKGDSRNEKLFF.

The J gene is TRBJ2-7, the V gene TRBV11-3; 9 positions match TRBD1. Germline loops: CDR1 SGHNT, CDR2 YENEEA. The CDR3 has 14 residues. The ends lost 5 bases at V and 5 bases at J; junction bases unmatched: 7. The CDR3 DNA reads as TGTGCCAGCAGCCCGGGACAGGGTTACCACGAGCAGTACTTC. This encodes CASSPGQGYHEQYF.

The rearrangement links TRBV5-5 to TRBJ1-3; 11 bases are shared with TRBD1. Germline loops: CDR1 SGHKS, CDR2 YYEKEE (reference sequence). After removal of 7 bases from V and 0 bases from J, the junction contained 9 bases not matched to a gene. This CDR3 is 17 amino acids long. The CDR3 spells CASGAGTGGISGNTIYF. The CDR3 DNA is TGTGCCAGCGGCGCCGGGACAGGGGGTATCTCTGGAAACACCATATATTTT. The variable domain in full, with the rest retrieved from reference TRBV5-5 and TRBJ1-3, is DAGVTQSPTHLIKTRGQQVTLRCSPISGHKSVSWYQQVLGQGPQFIFQYYEKEERGRGNFPDRFSARQFPNYSSELNVNALLLGDSALYLCASGAGTGGISGNTIYFGEGSWLTVV.

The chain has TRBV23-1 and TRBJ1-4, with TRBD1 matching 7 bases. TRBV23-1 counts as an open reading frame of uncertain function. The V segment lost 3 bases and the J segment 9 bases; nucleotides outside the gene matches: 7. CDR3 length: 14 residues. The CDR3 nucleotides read TGCGCCAGCAGTCAGACAGGGTGTAGGCAAAAACTGTTTTTT. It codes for CASSQTGCRQKLFF.

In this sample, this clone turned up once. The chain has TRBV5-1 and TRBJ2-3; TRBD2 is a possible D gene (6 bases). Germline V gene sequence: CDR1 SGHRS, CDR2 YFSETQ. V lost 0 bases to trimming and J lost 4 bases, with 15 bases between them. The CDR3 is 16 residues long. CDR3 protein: CASSLGRENLPDTQYF. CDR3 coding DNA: TGCGCCAGCAGCTTGGGACGGGAGAACCTCCCAGATACGCAGTATTTT.

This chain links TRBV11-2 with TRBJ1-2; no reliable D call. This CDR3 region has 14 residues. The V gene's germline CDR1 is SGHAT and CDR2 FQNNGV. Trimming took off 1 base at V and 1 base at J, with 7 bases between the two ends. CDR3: CASSLGASNYGYTF. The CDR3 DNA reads TGTGCCAGCAGCTTAGGGGCCAGTAACTATGGCTACACCTTC.

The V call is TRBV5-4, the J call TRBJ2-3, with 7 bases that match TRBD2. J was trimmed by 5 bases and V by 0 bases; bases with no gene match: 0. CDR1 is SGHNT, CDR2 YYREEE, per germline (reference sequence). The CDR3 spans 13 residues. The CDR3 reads CASSLAGGDTQYF. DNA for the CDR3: TGTGCCAGCAGCTTGGCGGGGGGAGATACGCAGTATTTT.

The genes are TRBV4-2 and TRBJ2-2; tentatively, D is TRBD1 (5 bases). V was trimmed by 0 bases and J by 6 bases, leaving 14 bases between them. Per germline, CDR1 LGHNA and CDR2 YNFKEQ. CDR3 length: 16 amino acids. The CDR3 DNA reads TGTGCCAGCAGCCAAGATGGTATTAGGGGCGCCGGGGAGCTGTTTTTT. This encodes CASSQDGIRGAGELFF.

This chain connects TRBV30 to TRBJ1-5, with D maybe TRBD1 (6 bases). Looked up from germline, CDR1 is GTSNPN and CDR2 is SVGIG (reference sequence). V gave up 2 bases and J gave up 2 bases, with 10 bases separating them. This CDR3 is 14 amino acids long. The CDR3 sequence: CAWSSQGGNQPQHF. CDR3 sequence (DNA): TGTGCCTGGAGTTCACAGGGTGGCAATCAGCCCCAGCATTTT.

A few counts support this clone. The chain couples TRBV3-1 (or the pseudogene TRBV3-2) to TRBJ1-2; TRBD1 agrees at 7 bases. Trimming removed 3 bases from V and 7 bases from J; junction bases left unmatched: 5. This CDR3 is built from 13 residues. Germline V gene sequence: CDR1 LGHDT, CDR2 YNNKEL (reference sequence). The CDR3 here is CASSHRQGGGYTF. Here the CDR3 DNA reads TGTGCCAGCAGCCACCGACAGGGAGGTGGCTACACCTTC.

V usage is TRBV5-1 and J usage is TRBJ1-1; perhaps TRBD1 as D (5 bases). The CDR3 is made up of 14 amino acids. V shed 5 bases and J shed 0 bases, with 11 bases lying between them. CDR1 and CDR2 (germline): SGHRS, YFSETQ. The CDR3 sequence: CASRDTLMNTEAFF. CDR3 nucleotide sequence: TGCGCCAGCAGGGACACCCTAATGAACACTGAAGCTTTCTTT.

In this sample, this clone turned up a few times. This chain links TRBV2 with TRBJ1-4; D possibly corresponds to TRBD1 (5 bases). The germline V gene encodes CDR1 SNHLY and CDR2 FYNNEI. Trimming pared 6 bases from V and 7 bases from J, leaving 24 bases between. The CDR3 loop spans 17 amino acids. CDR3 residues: CASRGGTRANEGEKLFF. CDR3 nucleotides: TGTGCCAGCAGGGGAGGGACGCGGGCAAATGAAGGTGAAAAACTGTTTTTT.

The CDR3 bases are TGTGCCAGCAGTGCCTCCGGGACAGATCCCTACGAGCAGTACTTC. It specifies CASSASGTDPYEQYF. This chain connects TRBV27 to TRBJ2-7; 7 positions agree with TRBD1. There are 15 residues in the CDR3. The germline V gene has CDR1 MNHEY and CDR2 SMNVEV (reference sequence). J was trimmed by 2 bases and V by 5 bases; bases with no gene match: 9.

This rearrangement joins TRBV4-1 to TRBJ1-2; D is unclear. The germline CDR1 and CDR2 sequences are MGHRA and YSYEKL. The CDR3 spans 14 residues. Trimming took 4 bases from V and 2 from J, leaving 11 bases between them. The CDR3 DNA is TGCGCCAGCAGCCGAGACGGGGAGAACTATGGCTACACCTTC. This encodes CASSRDGENYGYTF.

The CDR3 sequence is CASSLGQESSPLHF. The CDR3 DNA is TGTGCCAGCAGCTTGGGGCAGGAAAGTTCACCCCTCCACTTT. The rearrangement uses TRBV5-4 and TRBJ1-6; no reliable D call. This CDR3 comprises 14 residues. V was clipped by 0 bases and J by 9 bases, with 10 bases between them. CDR1 and CDR2 from the germline V gene are SGHNT and YYREEE (reference sequence).

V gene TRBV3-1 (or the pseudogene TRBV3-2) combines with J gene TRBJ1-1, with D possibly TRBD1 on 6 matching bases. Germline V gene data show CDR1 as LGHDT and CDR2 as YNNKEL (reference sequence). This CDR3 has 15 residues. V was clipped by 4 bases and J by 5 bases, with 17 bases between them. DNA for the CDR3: TGTGCCAGCAGCCCCCGCCGGGGGGCGAGGACTGAAGCTTTCTTT. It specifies CASSPRRGARTEAFF.